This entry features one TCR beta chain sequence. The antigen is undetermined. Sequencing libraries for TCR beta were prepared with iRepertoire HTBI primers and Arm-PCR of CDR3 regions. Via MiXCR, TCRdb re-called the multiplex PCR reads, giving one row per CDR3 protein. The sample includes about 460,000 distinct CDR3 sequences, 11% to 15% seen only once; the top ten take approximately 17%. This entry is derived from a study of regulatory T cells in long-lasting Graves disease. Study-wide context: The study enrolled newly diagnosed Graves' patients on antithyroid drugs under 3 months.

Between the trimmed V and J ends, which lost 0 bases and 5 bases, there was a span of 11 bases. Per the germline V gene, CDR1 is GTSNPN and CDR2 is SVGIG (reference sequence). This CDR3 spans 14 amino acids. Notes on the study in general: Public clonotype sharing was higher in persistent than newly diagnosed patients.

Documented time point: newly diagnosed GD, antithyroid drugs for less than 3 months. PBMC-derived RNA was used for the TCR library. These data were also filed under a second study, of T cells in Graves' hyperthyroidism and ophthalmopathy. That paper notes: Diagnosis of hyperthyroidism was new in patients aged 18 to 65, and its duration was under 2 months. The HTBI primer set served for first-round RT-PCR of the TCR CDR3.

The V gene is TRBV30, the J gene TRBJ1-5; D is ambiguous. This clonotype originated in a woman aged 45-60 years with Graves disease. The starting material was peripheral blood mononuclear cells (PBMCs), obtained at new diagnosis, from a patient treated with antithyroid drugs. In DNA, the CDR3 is TGTGCCTGGAGTGTATCAGGTTATGATCAGCCCCAGCATTTT. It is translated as CAWSVSGYDQPQHF.